One and the same sample provided the 21 T cell receptor beta chains below, sequenced in a study of T cell responses to AZD1222 COVID-19 vaccine. TCRdb's copy holds only in-frame clones and misses some; the assay was immunoSEQ multiplex PCR. The sample yields 150,000 to 250,000 clones, approximately 93% seen once. The source was peripheral blood, collected 28 days after the second AZD1222 dose. The receptors were sampled from an adult who received the AZD1222 COVID-19 vaccine.

The DNA for the CDR3 is TGTGCCAGCAGTGAGAGGACAGACATCTACGAGCAGTACTTC. This translates into CASSERTDIYEQYF. The chain links TRBV2 to TRBJ2-7; perhaps TRBD1 as D (6 bases). CDR1 and CDR2 (germline): SNHLY, FYNNEI. This CDR3 has 14 amino acids. V shed 3 bases and J shed 3 bases, with 12 bases lying between them.

The CDR3 protein is CASSEAVARTHGYTF. CDR3 sequence (DNA): TGTGCCAGCAGTGAAGCGGTGGCCAGGACCCATGGCTACACCTTC. The chain uses TRBV6-1 and TRBJ1-2; D ambiguous. Germline V gives CDR1 MNHNS, CDR2 SASEGT. Trimming removed 0 bases at V and 6 bases at J, with 14 bases between. There are 15 residues in the CDR3.

The chain recombines TRBV3-1 (or the pseudogene TRBV3-2) with TRBJ2-2, with D uncertain. V dropped 4 bases and J dropped 6 bases, with 3 bases sitting between them. The CDR3 runs 11 residues. Germline CDR1 and CDR2: LGHDT and YNNKEL (reference sequence). DNA for the CDR3: TGTGCCAGCAGCCCATCCGGGGAGCTGTTTTTT. It encodes CASSPSGELFF.

V usage is TRBV6-4 and J usage is TRBJ2-3; 10 positions agree with TRBD2. Germline V lookup: CDR1 MRHNA, CDR2 SNTAGT. V trimming: 6 bases; J trimming: 1 base; junction bases outside the gene matches: 4. The CDR3 has 15 residues. This CDR3 is CASSPGLAGTDTQYF. In DNA form, the CDR3 reads TGTGCCAGCAGCCCAGGACTAGCGGGCACAGATACGCAGTATTTT.

The V and J genes are TRBV9 and TRBJ1-6; possibly TRBD1 for D (5 bases). V was pared by 8 bases and J by 0 bases, with 9 bases between. The CDR3 sequence is 14 residues long. Germline CDR1 reads SGDLS; CDR2 reads YYNGEE. The CDR3 bases are TGTGCCAGTAAGGGGAGCTCCTATAATTCACCCCTCCACTTT. Protein: CASKGSSYNSPLHF.

The gene calls are TRBV3-1 (or the pseudogene TRBV3-2) and TRBJ2-7; tentative D call: TRBD1 (6 bases). Trimming removed 3 bases from V and 1 base from J, with 10 bases in between. From germline, CDR1 is LGHDT and CDR2 YNNKEL (reference sequence). The CDR3 runs 14 residues. The CDR3 DNA reads TGTGCCAGCAGCCAGGGAAGGGGGTCCTACGAGCAGTACTTC. It yields the protein CASSQGRGSYEQYF.

This chain joins TRBV5-1 and TRBJ2-5; unclear D gene. The CDR3 is 14 amino acids. Germline loops: CDR1 SGHRS, CDR2 YFSETQ. The V and J ends lost 0 bases and 2 bases respectively, with 8 bases between them. CDR3 in DNA: TGCGCCAGCAGCTTGGTACAGAGTCAAGAGACCCAGTACTTC. Translated, it gives CASSLVQSQETQYF.

This clone occurred once. The rearrangement joins TRBV30 to TRBJ1-2; D is ambiguous. With 7 bases removed from V and 4 bases from J, the gap between germline ends came to 22 bases. This CDR3 contains 15 residues. The V gene's germline CDR1 is GTSNPN and CDR2 SVGIG (reference sequence). The CDR3 coding sequence is TGTGCCTCCAATACCCGACGGCAGTGGGTCTATGGCTACACCTTC. Translation: CASNTRRQWVYGYTF. The full variable domain, with the rest looked up from reference TRBV30 and TRBJ1-2, is SQTIHQWPATLVQPVGSPLSLECTVEGTSNPNLYWYRQAAGRGLQLLFYSVGIGQISSEVPQNLSASRPQDRQFILSSKKLLLSDSGFYLCASNTRRQWVYGYTFGSGTRLTVV.

The J gene is TRBJ2-5, the V gene TRBV18; TRBD2 matches at 8 bases. V lost 4 bases to trimming and J lost 0 bases; unmatched junction nucleotides: 4. CDR1 and CDR2 (germline): KGHSH, LQKENI. The CDR3 runs 15 residues. In DNA form, the CDR3 reads TGTGCCAGCTCACGATTAGCGGGGTACCAAGAGACCCAGTACTTC. This sequence encodes CASSRLAGYQETQYF. The complete variable domain, with remaining parts taken from reference TRBV18 and TRBJ2-5, reads NAGVMQNPRHLVRRRGQEARLRCSPMKGHSHVYWYRQLPEEGLKFMVYLQKENIIDESGMPKERFSAEFPKEGPSILRIQQVVRGDSAAYFCASSRLAGYQETQYFGPGTRLLVL.

DNA of the CDR3: TGTGCCAGCAGCGTGGGCAGCCTTTCTGGAAACACCATATATTTT. It yields the protein CASSVGSLSGNTIYF. V is TRBV9 and J is TRBJ1-3; D not resolved. The CDR3 runs to 15 residues. V was cut by 2 bases and J by 1 base, with 10 bases left in between. In germline, CDR1 is SGDLS, CDR2 YYNGEE.

The chain carries TRBV18 and TRBJ2-1; TRBD2 agrees at 11 bases. V shed 3 bases and J 6 bases; nucleotides not matched to a gene: 4. The CDR3 sequence is 15 residues long. Per germline, CDR1 KGHSH and CDR2 LQKENI. The CDR3 loop reads CASSPGLAAGNEQFF. CDR3 nucleotide sequence: TGTGCCAGCTCACCGGGACTAGCGGCTGGCAATGAGCAGTTCTTC.

The J gene is TRBJ1-2, the V gene TRBV27; 8 positions match TRBD1. The CDR3 runs 17 residues. CDR1 and CDR2 (germline): MNHEY, SMNVEV (reference sequence). J was trimmed by 4 bases and V by 1 base; bases with no gene match: 11. The CDR3 DNA is TGTGCCAGCAGTTTATGGGGCCTACAGGGGGGACTCTATGGCTACACCTTC. Protein sequence: CASSLWGLQGGLYGYTF.

J is TRBJ1-2 and V is TRBV19; D possibly corresponds to TRBD1 (5 bases). CDR1 and CDR2 (germline): LNHDA, SQIVND (reference sequence). The CDR3 runs to 13 residues. Trimming removed 11 bases from V and 8 bases from J, with 21 bases in between. The CDR3 sequence is CAVFRSGPTGYTF. The CDR3 DNA reads as TGTGCCGTTTTCCGCTCGGGGCCAACGGGCTACACCTTC.

The rearrangement links TRBV6-5 to TRBJ2-5; unclear D gene. V was trimmed by 6 bases and J by 2 bases, leaving 10 bases between them. Germline loops: CDR1 MNHEY, CDR2 SVGAGI. CDR3 length: 13 amino acids. The CDR3 nucleotides read TGTGCCAGCAGGGCAGCTTTTCAAGAGACCCAGTACTTC. Amino acids: CASRAAFQETQYF.

The chain employs TRBV11-2 and TRBJ1-6; D unclear. V was shortened by 3 bases and J by 8 bases, with 2 bases between the two germline ends. The CDR3 loop spans 11 amino acids. Germline CDR1 reads SGHAT; CDR2 reads FQNNGV. Here the CDR3 DNA reads TGTGCCAGCAGCTTCCATTCACCCCTCCACTTT. Translation gives CASSFHSPLHF.

The chain couples TRBV5-4 to TRBJ1-6, with D unresolved. The V gene lost 3 bases and the J gene lost 7 bases, with 11 bases spanning the gap. The CDR3 is 14 residues long. Germline values: CDR1 SGHNT, CDR2 YYREEE (reference sequence). The CDR3 sequence is CASSSRDLNSPLHF. CDR3 coding DNA: TGTGCCAGCAGCTCTCGGGATTTAAATTCACCCCTCCACTTT.

This sequence joins TRBV2 and TRBJ1-4; possibly TRBD1 for D (5 bases). Per the germline V gene, CDR1 is SNHLY and CDR2 is FYNNEI. V gave up 8 bases and J gave up 2 bases, with 9 bases separating them. The CDR3 is 13 residues long. The CDR3: CASVGQTNEKLFF. The DNA of the CDR3 is TGTGCCAGCGTGGGGCAGACTAATGAAAAACTGTTTTTT.

CDR3 region: CASSGGDNSYEQYF. CDR3 nucleotide sequence: TGTGCCAGCAGCGGGGGGGACAACTCCTACGAGCAGTACTTC. This chain links TRBV11-1 with TRBJ2-7, with D maybe TRBD2 (7 bases). Germline V CDR1 and CDR2: SGHAT, FQDESV (reference sequence). Between the trimmed V and J ends, which lost 5 bases and 0 bases, there was a span of 11 bases. The CDR3 contains 14 residues.

The chain has TRBV5-1 and TRBJ2-7; 11 bases are a match to TRBD1. Trimming took 3 bases from V and 3 from J; bases not matched to a gene: 2. The V gene's germline CDR1 is SGHRS and CDR2 YFSETQ. The CDR3 spans 14 residues. CDR3 coding DNA: TGCGCCAGCAGCTACGGGACAGGGGGCTACGAGCAGTACTTC. Translating it yields CASSYGTGGYEQYF.

This chain connects TRBV3-1 (or the pseudogene TRBV3-2) to TRBJ1-2; D may be TRBD1 (5 bases). The CDR3 is 16 amino acids. CDR1 and CDR2 (germline): LGHDT, YNNKEL (reference sequence). Trimming shortened V by 7 bases and J by 0 bases, and 18 bases separated the two germline ends. This chain's CDR3 is CASTSGTATPNYGYTF. The CDR3 region has the DNA TGTGCCAGCACTTCTGGGACGGCAACCCCTAACTATGGCTACACCTTC.

Only one count was recorded for this clone. This chain uses TRBV9 with TRBJ1-6, with D tentatively TRBD1 (6 bases). This CDR3 spans 17 amino acids. CDR1 SGDLS and CDR2 YYNGEE come from the germline V gene. Trimming stripped 4 bases from V and 2 bases from J, with 16 bases between. The CDR3 here is CASSLGGGFPYNSPLHF. DNA of the CDR3: TGTGCCAGCAGCCTAGGGGGGGGCTTCCCCTATAATTCACCCCTCCACTTT.